This T cell receptor (beta chain) came from a study of T cells in Graves' hyperthyroidism and ophthalmopathy. General study results and limits: The blood repertoire included most of the expanded thyroid clonotypes above 0.001. The model made its ophthalmopathy prediction, and onset followed a median approximately 6.5 months later.

With respect to this clonotype: Its specificity is unknown.

V dropped 6 bases and J dropped 8; count of bases not matched to a gene: 7. There are 14 residues in the CDR3. Germline CDR1 SGHTA, CDR2 FQGTGA. Clinical symptoms, serum thyroxine and TRAb, thyroid ultrasound and orbital computed tomography were used for the diagnoses. From 10 ml of fresh peripheral blood, PBMCs were isolated. RNA transcripts yielded amplified TCR beta CDR3 regions. First-round RT-PCR targeting the TCR CDR3 was performed with the HTBI primer set. MiXCR, applied by TCRdb to the multiplex PCR reads, yields one record per CDR3 protein. The sample has about 640,000 distinct CDR3 sequences, roughly 20% seen once.

The source material was blood. This TCR was recovered from a man aged 25 to 40 with Graves' ophthalmopathy. The chain joins TRBV7-3 to TRBJ1-6, with TRBD1 matching 7 bases. The CDR3 nucleotides read TGTGCCAGCAGGACAGGGAGGTTTGATTCACCCCTCCACTTT. Protein product: CASRTGRFDSPLHF.